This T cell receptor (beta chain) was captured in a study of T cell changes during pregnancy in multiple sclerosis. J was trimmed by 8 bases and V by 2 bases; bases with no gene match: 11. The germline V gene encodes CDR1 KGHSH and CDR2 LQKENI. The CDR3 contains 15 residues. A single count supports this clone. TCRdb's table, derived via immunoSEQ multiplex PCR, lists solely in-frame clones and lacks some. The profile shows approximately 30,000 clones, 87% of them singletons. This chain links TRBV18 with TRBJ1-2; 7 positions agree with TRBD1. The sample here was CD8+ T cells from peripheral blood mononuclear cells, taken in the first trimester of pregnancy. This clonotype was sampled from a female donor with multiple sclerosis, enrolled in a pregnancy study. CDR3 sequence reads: CASSPGGGAIEGYTF. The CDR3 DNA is TGTGCCAGCTCACCAGGAGGGGGCGCGATAGAGGGCTACACCTTC.